The TCR beta chain under discussion was sequenced for a study of cytotoxic CD8 clonotypes in ibrutinib-treated CLL. About the study: Response sampling came at median approximately twelve months of treatment, ranging roughly 6 to 36 months. Each sample contained, on average, approximately 250,000 productive templates and tens of thousands of productive rearrangements.

Study-level results: Clonality went up at the time of ibrutinib response, stayed stable in sustained remission, and later dropped back toward its baseline level at progression.

CDR1 is MDHEN, CDR2 SYDVKM, per germline. Trimming took 5 bases from V and 7 from J, leaving 8 bases between them. The CDR3 runs to 12 residues. Investigators sourced 1.5 to 2.5 micrograms of genomic DNA from cryopreserved PBMCs for TCR beta libraries. As to this clone: What it binds is unknown.

Produced via immunoSEQ multiplex PCR; TCRdb's table is partial and in-frame only. This repertoire shows 270,000 or so clones, 60% to 80% found once; its top ten account for about 5.3%. The receptor was isolated from a human donor with chronic lymphocytic leukemia. Material: PBMCs, obtained at disease progression, from a patient treated with ibrutinib. The genes are TRBV28 and TRBJ1-4; D remains ambiguous. The CDR3 is CASSGTAEKLFF. In DNA form, the CDR3 reads TGTGCCAGCAGTGGAACGGCTGAAAAACTGTTTTTT.